Given below is one TCR beta chain in context. Its antigen is unidentified. The length of the CDR3 is 17 residues. Germline lookup yields CDR1 SGDLS and CDR2 YYNGEE. With V trimmed by 0 bases and J by 3 bases, 8 bases remained unmatched. The sample originates from a study of cytomegalovirus exposure and HLA in healthy donors. Method: immunoSEQ multiplex PCR; TCRdb's copy keeps in-frame clones and lacks some. The sample holds tens of thousands of clones, about 91% seen once. Study-wide results and limits: The study found most TCR sequences rare, yet found some public TCRs in many donors. Cytomegalovirus-associated status was assigned to some 160 TCR beta chains.

The chain has TRBV9 and TRBJ2-7, with 11 bases identical to TRBD2. The receptor's source is a man aged 18 to 30 in good health and CMV-seronegative. Input material: PBMCs. The CDR3: CASSVDPRLAGIYEQYF. CDR3 nucleotides: TGTGCCAGCAGCGTAGACCCCCGACTAGCGGGGATCTACGAGCAGTACTTC.